The 17 T cell receptor beta chains given below trace back to one sample, sequenced in a study of blood T cell repertoires in COVID-19. Sequencing used immunoSEQ multiplex PCR; TCRdb keeps in-frame clones, though not all of them. The sample yields about 170,000 clones, almost 85% seen once. Source material: peripheral blood. These receptor sequences come from a woman older than 75 with COVID-19, enrolled during active disease.

In this sample, this clone turned up once. The gene calls are TRBV2 and TRBJ2-3; D might be TRBD2 (6 bases). The V gene's germline CDR1 is SNHLY and CDR2 FYNNEI. Trimming shortened V by 2 bases and J by 2 bases, and 17 bases separated the two germline ends. This CDR3 is 17 amino acids long. The CDR3 protein is CASSEMAAGANTDTQYF. CDR3 bases: TGTGCCAGCAGTGAAATGGCAGCGGGCGCGAACACAGATACGCAGTATTTT.

The J gene is TRBJ2-7, the V gene TRBV28, with 9 bases fitting TRBD1. The CDR3 is 15 residues long. From germline, CDR1 is MDHEN and CDR2 SYDVKM. V was clipped by 4 bases and J by 6 bases; unmatched bases: 10. The CDR3 bases are TGTGCCAGCAGTTCCGGACAGGGGCGCCCTCTCGAGCAGTACTTC. Amino acid sequence: CASSSGQGRPLEQYF. The full variable domain, with the rest looked up from reference TRBV28 and TRBJ2-7, is DVKVTQSSRYLVKRTGEKVFLECVQDMDHENMFWYRQDPGLGLRLIYFSYDVKMKEKGDIPEGYSVSREKKERFSLILESASTNQTSMYLCASSSGQGRPLEQYFGPGTRLTVT.

CDR3: CASSIYHREAFF. The CDR3, as DNA: TGTGCCAGTAGTATATATCACAGGGAAGCTTTCTTT. This chain connects TRBV19 to TRBJ1-1; D is perhaps TRBD1 (5 bases). Germline V CDR1 and CDR2: LNHDA, SQIVND (reference sequence). V lost 2 bases to trimming and J lost 8 bases, with 9 bases between them. This CDR3 region has 12 residues. The entire variable domain, with the rest obtained from reference TRBV19 and TRBJ1-1, is as follows: DGGITQSPKYLFRKEGQNVTLSCEQNLNHDAMYWYRQDPGQGLRLIYYSQIVNDFQKGDIAEGYSVSREKKESFPLTVTSAQKNPTAFYLCASSIYHREAFFGQGTRLTVV.

V gene TRBV2 combines with J gene TRBJ2-3, with 8 bases aligning to TRBD2. Germline CDR1 is SNHLY and CDR2 is FYNNEI. Unmatched junction bases numbered 3, after V lost 1 base and J lost 6 bases. This CDR3 spans 14 amino acids. CDR3 sequence reads: CASSEEAGVDTQYF. CDR3 in DNA: TGTGCCAGCAGTGAAGAAGCGGGAGTGGATACGCAGTATTTT.

A note on this clone: Different DNA sequences within this sample yield the same CDR3. V and J are TRBV18 and TRBJ2-5, with D uncertain. V was cut by 3 bases and J by 5 bases, with 7 bases left in between. The V gene's germline CDR1 is KGHSH and CDR2 LQKENI. The length of the CDR3 is 12 residues. CDR3 DNA: TGTGCCAGCTCACCTCTCGGGGAGACCCAGTACTTC. Its protein product is CASSPLGETQYF.

In this sample, this clone turned up a few times. The genes are TRBV2 and TRBJ2-7, with 8 bases matching TRBD2. Germline CDR1 SNHLY, CDR2 FYNNEI. This CDR3 has 15 residues. The J segment lost 0 bases and the V segment lost 6 bases, leaving 7 bases of the junction unmatched. The CDR3 loop reads CASRQTSGSSYEQYF. The CDR3 DNA is TGTGCCAGCAGACAAACTAGCGGTAGCTCCTACGAGCAGTACTTC.

The chain carries TRBV19 and TRBJ2-5, with D perhaps matching TRBD2 (7 bases). CDR3 length equals 16 residues. CDR1 LNHDA and CDR2 SQIVND come from the germline V gene (reference sequence). V shed 0 bases and J shed 4 bases, with 15 bases lying between them. CDR3 nucleotide sequence: TGTGCCAGTAGTATAGATCTATTCGGGGGGCCAGAGACCCAGTACTTC. Its protein product is CASSIDLFGGPETQYF.

CDR3 sequence reads: CASSELGRVAAYTF. The CDR3 DNA sequence: TGTGCCAGCAGTGAATTGGGCAGGGTCGCGGCCTACACCTTC. The chain uses TRBV6-1 and TRBJ1-2, with D possibly being TRBD1 (5 bases). The germline V gene encodes CDR1 MNHNS and CDR2 SASEGT. V lost 2 bases, J lost 10 bases, and 17 bases lay in between. The CDR3 is made up of 14 amino acids.

This clone has just a few counts. The chain uses TRBV2 and TRBJ1-5; D not resolved. CDR1 is SNHLY, CDR2 FYNNEI, per germline. Trimming pared 4 bases from V and 1 base from J, leaving 8 bases between. CDR3 size: 14 residues. The CDR3 bases are TGTGCCAGCAGTGCCGACGGGAGCAATCAGCCCCAGCATTTT. This translates into CASSADGSNQPQHF.

V usage is TRBV11-3 and J usage is TRBJ2-1; 12 bases fit TRBD2. The trim removed 3 bases at V and 10 bases at J, leaving 1 base unmatched. Germline V gene lookup returns CDR1 SGHNT and CDR2 YENEEA. The CDR3 covers 13 residues. The CDR3 loop is CASSFTSGGEQFF. The CDR3 nucleotides are TGTGCCAGCAGCTTCACTAGCGGGGGGGAGCAGTTCTTC.

The J gene is TRBJ2-7, the V gene TRBV5-1; 10 nucleotides align to TRBD2. This CDR3 is 20 amino acids long. Germline loops: CDR1 SGHRS, CDR2 YFSETQ. The ends lost 4 bases at V and 6 bases at J; junction bases unmatched: 25. CDR3 sequence (DNA): TGCGCCAGCAGCCCGATGACTAGCGGGTCCTCCATGGAAATTATAGGCGAGCAGTACTTC. Amino acids: CASSPMTSGSSMEIIGEQYF.

This clone occurred once. The gene calls are TRBV5-1 and TRBJ1-2, with 9 nucleotides matching TRBD1. V was pared by 2 bases and J by 5 bases, with 7 bases of the junction left unmatched. Germline-derived CDR1 and CDR2 are SGHRS and YFSETQ. The CDR3 spans 15 residues. The CDR3: CASSFGQGPVYGYTF. CDR3 nucleotide sequence: TGCGCCAGCAGCTTTGGACAGGGGCCCGTATATGGCTACACCTTC.

About this clone itself: The junction departs from the called germline gene at one end, perhaps through a read error. The chain employs TRBV10-3 and TRBJ2-3; 7 positions match TRBD1. The CDR3 is 13 amino acids. From germline, CDR1 is ENHRY and CDR2 SYGVKD. Here the CDR3 DNA reads TGTGCCATTGCCGTTTTACAGGGGAGCACGCGGTATTTT. Its protein product is CAIAVLQGSTRYF.

This sequence joins TRBV7-8 and TRBJ2-7; tentatively, D is TRBD2 (5 bases). V was pared by 5 bases and J by 7 bases, with 21 bases between. CDR3 length equals 15 residues. The germline V gene encodes CDR1 SGHVS and CDR2 FQNEAQ. DNA of the CDR3: TGTGCCAGCAGCCACCTGGCAGACCTTACTAGGGAGCAGTACTTC. It yields the protein CASSHLADLTREQYF.

The rearrangement uses TRBV7-6 and TRBJ2-5; TRBD2 aligns across 9 bases. The CDR3 has 17 residues. Germline CDR1 SGHVS, CDR2 FNYEAQ. J gave up 4 bases and V 1 base, and 10 bases lay outside the gene matches. Here the CDR3 reads CASSLGSAGGATETQYF. The DNA for the CDR3 is TGTGCCAGCAGCTTAGGCTCGGCGGGGGGGGCCACAGAGACCCAGTACTTC.

The genes are TRBV5-1 and TRBJ2-7; TRBD2 aligns across 11 bases. CDR1 and CDR2 from the germline V gene are SGHRS and YFSETQ. The trim removed 5 bases at V and 3 bases at J, leaving 7 bases unmatched. The CDR3 sequence is 15 residues long. CDR3 bases: TGCGCCAGCAGGCTAGGGACTAGCGGAGGCTACGAGCAGTACTTC. Its protein product is CASRLGTSGGYEQYF.

The chain is built from TRBV6-4 and TRBJ1-2, with TRBD1 matching over 10 bases. Per germline, CDR1 MRHNA and CDR2 SNTAGT. This CDR3 spans 16 amino acids. J lost 1 base, V lost 7 bases, and 9 bases had no gene match. The DNA of the CDR3 is TGTGCCAGCAAGCCGGGGACAGGGGCTTTTAACTATGGCTACACCTTC. This codes for CASKPGTGAFNYGYTF.